The 10 T cell receptor beta chains presented below share a single source sample, sequenced in a study of T cell repertoires in cytomegalovirus infection. TCRdb itself ran the reads through MiXCR, one entry per CDR3 protein. There are about 310,000 distinct CDR3 sequences in the sample; around 25% occur only once, and roughly 15% lies in the top ten. Their target antigens are unknown. The input for sequencing was cultured PBMCs, taken from culture after CMV antigen stimulation. The receptors originated from a human donor in good health (CMV status not recorded). Some clones in this sample may be carry-over from other donors' samples.

The chain recombines TRBV18 with TRBJ1-2, with a tentative D call TRBD1 (6 bases). Germline V CDR1 and CDR2: KGHSH, LQKENI. The CDR3 spans 18 residues. The V gene lost 4 bases and the J gene lost 6 bases, with 27 bases spanning the gap. The CDR3 region is CASSHQEKVGAMEDGYTF. The DNA of the CDR3 is TGTGCCAGCTCACACCAGGAGAAGGTGGGGGCGATGGAAGATGGCTACACCTTC.

This clonotype was seen a few times. The chain has TRBV10-3 and TRBJ2-5, with 7 nucleotides matching TRBD1. CDR1 ENHRY and CDR2 SYGVKD come from the germline V gene. J gave up 3 bases and V 3 bases, and 7 bases lay outside the gene matches. The CDR3 consists of 15 residues. The CDR3 here is CAISDPGTAKETQYF. The CDR3 coding sequence is TGTGCCATCAGTGACCCCGGGACAGCCAAAGAGACCCAGTACTTC.

This clonotype was seen at least ten times. The genes are TRBV7-2 and TRBJ1-4, with 8 bases identical to TRBD1. Germline CDR1 is SGHTA and CDR2 is FQGNSA. This CDR3 contains 14 residues. V gave up 5 bases and J gave up 7 bases; unmatched junction bases: 6. This chain's CDR3 is CASSPRQGFEKLFF. The CDR3 region has the DNA TGTGCCAGCAGCCCCCGACAGGGGTTTGAAAAACTGTTTTTT.

The chain employs TRBV12-3 or TRBV12-4 and TRBJ2-1; 8 bases map to TRBD1. The CDR3 consists of 16 residues. V lost 6 bases and J lost 2; bases outside the gene matches: 9. In DNA form, the CDR3 reads TGTGCCAGCAGGAGGATGGGACAGGTAACCTACAATGAGCAGTTCTTC. It translates to CASRRMGQVTYNEQFF.

J is TRBJ2-3 and V is TRBV27; TRBD2 agrees at 7 bases. The CDR3 consists of 16 residues. Trimming took 6 bases from V and 2 from J; bases not matched to a gene: 11. The germline V gene has CDR1 MNHEY and CDR2 SMNVEV (reference sequence). DNA of the CDR3: TGTGCCAGCAGCCTTTATGGGGGGGGGTTCACAGATACGCAGTATTTT. Protein sequence: CASSLYGGGFTDTQYF.

The chain links TRBV7-2 to TRBJ1-2; 11 positions match TRBD1. This CDR3 region has 15 residues. CDR1 and CDR2 from the germline V gene are SGHTA and FQGNSA. With 4 bases clipped from V and 4 bases from J, the junction kept 5 bases outside the gene matches. The CDR3 DNA is TGTGCCAGCAGCTGGGTCGGGACAGGGGGCTATGGCTACACCTTC. Its protein is CASSWVGTGGYGYTF.

This clonotype was observed once. The rearrangement joins TRBV29-1 to TRBJ2-5; TRBD1 matches 11 bases. The CDR3 has 14 residues. Germline CDR1 is SQVTM and CDR2 is ANQGSEA. V lost 6 bases, J lost 5 bases, and 8 bases stayed unmatched. This chain's CDR3 is CSVLGQGGPETQYF. In DNA form, the CDR3 reads TGCAGCGTGTTGGGACAGGGGGGTCCGGAGACCCAGTACTTC.

This rearrangement joins TRBV20-1 to TRBJ2-7, with 16 bases lining up with TRBD2. Looked up from germline, CDR1 is DFQATT and CDR2 is SNEGSKA (reference sequence). This CDR3 contains 16 residues. V gave up 5 bases and J gave up 7 bases; unmatched junction bases: 11. The CDR3 protein is CSAVTGTSGRAGEQYF. As DNA, the CDR3 is TGCAGTGCTGTTACCGGGACTAGCGGGAGGGCCGGAGAGCAGTACTTC.

The chain joins TRBV5-1 to TRBJ2-2; 9 bases line up with TRBD2. Trimming at V came to 4 bases and at J to 6 bases, leaving 10 bases not matched to a gene. Per the germline V gene, CDR1 is SGHRS and CDR2 is YFSETQ. This CDR3 spans 16 amino acids. The CDR3 coding sequence is TGCGCCAGCAGCACCTCGGGACTAGCTAACGCCGGGGAGCTGTTTTTT. Translated: CASSTSGLANAGELFF.

V usage is TRBV7-9 and J usage is TRBJ1-1, with D unresolved. V was cut by 3 bases and J by 7 bases, with 9 bases left in between. The CDR3 length is 12 residues. Germline V gene sequence: CDR1 SEHNR, CDR2 FQNEAQ (reference sequence). The CDR3 region has the DNA TGTGCCAGCAGCTTGGGGTTGGGTGAAGCTTTCTTT. Protein sequence: CASSLGLGEAFF.